This passage covers 5 T cell receptor beta chains from one sample sequenced in a study of T cells after yellow fever vaccination. TCRdb reanalysed the 5' RACE reads using MiXCR and keeps one entry per CDR3 protein. There are about 260,000 distinct CDR3 sequences in the sample; roughly 13% occur only once, and roughly 0.5% lies in the top ten. The sequencing used CD4+ T cells sorted from PBMCs, collected 45 days after the yellow fever booster vaccination. All receptors come from a man aged 30-40 years who received the YFV17D yellow fever vaccine.

This clonotype was seen more than once but under ten times. This rearrangement joins TRBV5-1 to TRBJ2-1; 7 nucleotides align to TRBD1. Germline V gene data show CDR1 as SGHRS and CDR2 as YFSETQ. The CDR3 is 17 residues long. Trimming at V came to 4 bases and at J to 0 bases, leaving 10 bases not matched to a gene. Here the CDR3 reads CASSPTGDPPSYNEQFF. The DNA for the CDR3 is TGCGCCAGCAGCCCTACAGGGGACCCACCCTCCTACAATGAGCAGTTCTTC.

At least ten counts were recorded for this clonotype. This sequence joins TRBV12-3 or TRBV12-4 and TRBJ1-5, with D possibly being TRBD1 (5 bases). CDR3 size: 15 residues. Trimming cost V 6 bases and J 2 bases, with 14 bases left between them. CDR3 sequence (DNA): TGTGCCAGCAGAACCGACAGTGGGGGCAATCAGCCCCAGCATTTT. Protein product: CASRTDSGGNQPQHF.

In this sample, this clonotype turned up many times. The gene calls are TRBV5-1 and TRBJ1-1; 7 bases fit TRBD1. The CDR3 loop spans 14 amino acids. Germline loops: CDR1 SGHRS, CDR2 YFSETQ. The V segment lost 4 bases and the J segment 2 bases; nucleotides outside the gene matches: 5. The CDR3 DNA sequence: TGCGCCAGCAGCCCGGGACAGATAAACACTGAAGCTTTCTTT. Amino acid sequence: CASSPGQINTEAFF.

In its sample, this clonotype was seen once. The genes are TRBV12-3 or TRBV12-4 and TRBJ2-5; no clear D gene. This CDR3 is built from 15 residues. With 6 bases removed from V and 4 bases from J, the gap between germline ends came to 18 bases. The CDR3 DNA is TGTGCCAGCAGCAACCAGGACCCAATGGGAGAGACCCAGTACTTC. Protein product: CASSNQDPMGETQYF.

The V gene is TRBV6-2 or TRBV6-3, the J gene TRBJ1-5; D gene unclear. This CDR3 spans 14 amino acids. Trimming stripped 2 bases from V and 0 bases from J, with 5 bases between. Germline lookup yields CDR1 MNHEY and CDR2 SVGEGT. CDR3 region: CASSYVNSNQPQHF. The CDR3 DNA follows: TGTGCCAGCAGTTACGTGAATAGCAATCAGCCCCAGCATTTT.